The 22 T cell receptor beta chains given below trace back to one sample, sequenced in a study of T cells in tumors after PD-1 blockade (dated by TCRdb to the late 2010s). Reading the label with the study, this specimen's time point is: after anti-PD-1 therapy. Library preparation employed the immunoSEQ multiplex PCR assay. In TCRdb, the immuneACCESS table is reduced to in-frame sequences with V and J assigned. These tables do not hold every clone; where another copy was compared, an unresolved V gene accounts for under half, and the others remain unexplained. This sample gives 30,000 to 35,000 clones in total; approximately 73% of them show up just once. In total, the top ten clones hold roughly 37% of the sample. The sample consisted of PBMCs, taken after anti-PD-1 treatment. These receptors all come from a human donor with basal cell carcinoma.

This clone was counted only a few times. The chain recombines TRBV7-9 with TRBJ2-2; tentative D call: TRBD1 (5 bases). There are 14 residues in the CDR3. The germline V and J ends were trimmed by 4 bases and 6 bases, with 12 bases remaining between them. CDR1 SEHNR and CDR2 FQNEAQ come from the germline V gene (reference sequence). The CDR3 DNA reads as TGTGCCAGCAGCTGGGCAGGGATGGCCGGGGAGCTGTTTTTT. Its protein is CASSWAGMAGELFF. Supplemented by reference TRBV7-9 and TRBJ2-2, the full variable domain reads DTGVSQNPRHKITKRGQNVTFRCDPISEHNRLYWYRQTLGQGPEFLTYFQNEAQLEKSRLLSDRFSAERPKGSFSTLEIQRTEQGDSAMYLCASSWAGMAGELFFGEGSRLTVL.

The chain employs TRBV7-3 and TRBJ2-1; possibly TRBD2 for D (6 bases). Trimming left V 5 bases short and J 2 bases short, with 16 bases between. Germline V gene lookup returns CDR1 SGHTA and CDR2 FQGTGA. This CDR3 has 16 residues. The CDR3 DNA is TGTGCCAGCAGCCGCGCTCGGACGGGGGCCTACAATGAGCAGTTCTTC. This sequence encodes CASSRARTGAYNEQFF. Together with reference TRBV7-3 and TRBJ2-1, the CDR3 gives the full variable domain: GAGVSQTPSNKVTEKGKYVELRCDPISGHTALYWYRQSLGQGPEFLIYFQGTGAADDSGLPNDRFFAVRPEGSVSTLKIQRTERGDSAVYLCASSRARTGAYNEQFFGPGTRLTVL.

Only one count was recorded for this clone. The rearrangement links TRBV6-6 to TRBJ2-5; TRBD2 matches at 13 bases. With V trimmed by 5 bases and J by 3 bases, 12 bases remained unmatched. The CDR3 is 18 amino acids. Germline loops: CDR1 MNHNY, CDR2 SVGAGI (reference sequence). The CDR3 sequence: CASSPRERTSGSKETQYF. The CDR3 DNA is TGTGCCAGCAGTCCTAGGGAGCGGACTAGCGGGAGCAAAGAGACCCAGTACTTC.

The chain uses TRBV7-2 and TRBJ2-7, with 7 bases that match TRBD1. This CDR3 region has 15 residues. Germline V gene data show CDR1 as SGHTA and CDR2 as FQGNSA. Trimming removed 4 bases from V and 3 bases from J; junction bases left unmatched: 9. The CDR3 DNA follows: TGTGCCAGCAGCTCCTCGGGACAGCCTTACTACGAGCAGTACTTC. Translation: CASSSSGQPYYEQYF. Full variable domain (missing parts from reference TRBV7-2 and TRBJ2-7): GAGVSQSPSNKVTEKGKDVELRCDPISGHTALYWYRQSLGQGLEFLIYFQGNSAPDKSGLPSDRFSAERTGGSVSTLTIQRTQQEDSAVYLCASSSSGQPYYEQYFGPGTRLTVT.

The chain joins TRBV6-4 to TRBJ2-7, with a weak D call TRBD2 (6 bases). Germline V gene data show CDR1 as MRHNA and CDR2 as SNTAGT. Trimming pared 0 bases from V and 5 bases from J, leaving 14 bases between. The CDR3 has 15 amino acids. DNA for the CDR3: TGTGCCAGCAGTGACTCGACCCGGGAGCACCACGAGCAGTACTTC. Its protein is CASSDSTREHHEQYF.

The CDR3 is CASTPRSGMNTEAFF. Written as DNA, the CDR3 is TGTGCCAGCACCCCTCGTTCAGGGATGAACACTGAAGCTTTCTTT. The chain couples TRBV7-6 to TRBJ1-1; maybe TRBD1 (5 bases). This CDR3 is built from 15 residues. Germline V gene data show CDR1 as SGHVS and CDR2 as FNYEAQ. Trimming stripped 7 bases from V and 0 bases from J, with 15 bases between.

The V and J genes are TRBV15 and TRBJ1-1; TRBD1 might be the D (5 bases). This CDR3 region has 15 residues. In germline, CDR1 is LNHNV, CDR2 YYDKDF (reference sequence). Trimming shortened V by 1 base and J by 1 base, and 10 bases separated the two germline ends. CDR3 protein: CATSRGGTGNTEAFF. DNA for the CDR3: TGTGCCACCAGCAGAGGTGGGACGGGGAACACTGAAGCTTTCTTT.

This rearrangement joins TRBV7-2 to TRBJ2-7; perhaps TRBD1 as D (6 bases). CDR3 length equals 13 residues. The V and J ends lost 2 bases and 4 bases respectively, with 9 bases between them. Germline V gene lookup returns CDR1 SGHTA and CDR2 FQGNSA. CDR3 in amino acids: CASSLNREYEQYF. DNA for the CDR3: TGTGCCAGCAGCTTAAACAGGGAGTACGAGCAGTACTTC. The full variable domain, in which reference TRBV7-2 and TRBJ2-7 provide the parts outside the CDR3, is GAGVSQSPSNKVTEKGKDVELRCDPISGHTALYWYRQSLGQGLEFLIYFQGNSAPDKSGLPSDRFSAERTGGSVSTLTIQRTQQEDSAVYLCASSLNREYEQYFGPGTRLTVT.

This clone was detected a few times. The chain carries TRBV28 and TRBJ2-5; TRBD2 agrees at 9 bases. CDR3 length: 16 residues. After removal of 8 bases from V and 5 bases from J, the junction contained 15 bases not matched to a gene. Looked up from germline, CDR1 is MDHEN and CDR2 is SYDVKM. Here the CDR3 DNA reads TGTGCCAGCTGTTGGCGGGGGGGCGGGGGGGAGGAGACCCAGTACTTC. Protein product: CASCWRGGGGEETQYF. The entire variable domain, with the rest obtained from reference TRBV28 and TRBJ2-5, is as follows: DVKVTQSSRYLVKRTGEKVFLECVQDMDHENMFWYRQDPGLGLRLIYFSYDVKMKEKGDIPEGYSVSREKKERFSLILESASTNQTSMYLCASCWRGGGGEETQYFGPGTRLLVL.

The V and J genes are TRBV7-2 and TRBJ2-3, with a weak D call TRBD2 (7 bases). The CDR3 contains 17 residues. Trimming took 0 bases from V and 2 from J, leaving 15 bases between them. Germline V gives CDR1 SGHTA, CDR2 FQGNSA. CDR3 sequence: CASSLARGGGNTDTQYF. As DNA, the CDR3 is TGTGCCAGCAGCTTAGCGCGAGGGGGGGGTAACACAGATACGCAGTATTTT.

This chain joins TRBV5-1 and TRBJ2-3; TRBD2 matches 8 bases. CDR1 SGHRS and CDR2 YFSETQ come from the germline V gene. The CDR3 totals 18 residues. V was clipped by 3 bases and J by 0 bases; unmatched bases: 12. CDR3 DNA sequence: TGCGCCAGCAGCTCTACTCTGTCTAGCGGGCCGAGCACAGATACGCAGTATTTT. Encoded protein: CASSSTLSSGPSTDTQYF.

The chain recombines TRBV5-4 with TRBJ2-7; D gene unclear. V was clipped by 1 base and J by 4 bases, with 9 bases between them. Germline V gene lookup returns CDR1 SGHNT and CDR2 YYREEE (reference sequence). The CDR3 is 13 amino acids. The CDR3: CASSLWSAYEQYF. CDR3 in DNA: TGTGCCAGCAGCTTGTGGAGCGCGTACGAGCAGTACTTC.

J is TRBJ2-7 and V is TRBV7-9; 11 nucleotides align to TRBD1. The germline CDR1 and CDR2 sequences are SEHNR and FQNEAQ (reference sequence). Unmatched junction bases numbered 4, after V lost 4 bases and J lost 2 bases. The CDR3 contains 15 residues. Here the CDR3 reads CASSSRTGGAYEQYF. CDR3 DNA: TGTGCCAGCAGCTCCCGGACAGGGGGCGCCTACGAGCAGTACTTC.

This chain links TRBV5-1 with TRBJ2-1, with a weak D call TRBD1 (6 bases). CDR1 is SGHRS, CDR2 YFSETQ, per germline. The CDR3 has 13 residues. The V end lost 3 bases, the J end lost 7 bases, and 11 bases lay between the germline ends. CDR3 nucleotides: TGCGCCAGCAGCTCCCTTCAGGGGAATGAGCAGTTCTTC. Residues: CASSSLQGNEQFF.

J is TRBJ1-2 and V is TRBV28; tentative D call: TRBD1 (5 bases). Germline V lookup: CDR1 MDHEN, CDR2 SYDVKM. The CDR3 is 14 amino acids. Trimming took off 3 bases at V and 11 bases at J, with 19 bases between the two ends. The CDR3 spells CASSFNSGQGLYTF. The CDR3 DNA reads TGTGCCAGCAGTTTTAATTCCGGTCAGGGATTATACACCTTC.

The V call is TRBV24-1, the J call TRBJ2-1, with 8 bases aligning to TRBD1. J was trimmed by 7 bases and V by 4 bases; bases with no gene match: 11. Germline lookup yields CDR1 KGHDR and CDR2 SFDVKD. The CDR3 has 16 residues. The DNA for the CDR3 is TGTGCCACCAGTGAGTCAGGGGGCATGTGGCCTAATGAGCAGTTCTTC. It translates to CATSESGGMWPNEQFF.

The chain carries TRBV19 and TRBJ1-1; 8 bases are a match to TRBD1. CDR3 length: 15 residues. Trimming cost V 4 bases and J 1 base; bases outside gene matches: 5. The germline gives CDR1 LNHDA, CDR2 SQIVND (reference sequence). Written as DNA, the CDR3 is TGTGCCAGTAGTACTAACAGGGGGGCGAACACTGAAGCTTTCTTT. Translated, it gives CASSTNRGANTEAFF. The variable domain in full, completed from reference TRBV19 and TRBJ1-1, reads DGGITQSPKYLFRKEGQNVTLSCEQNLNHDAMYWYRQDPGQGLRLIYYSQIVNDFQKGDIAEGYSVSREKKESFPLTVTSAQKNPTAFYLCASSTNRGANTEAFFGQGTRLTVV.

The CDR3 loop reads CASSYSGGRSGGYTF. The DNA for the CDR3 is TGTGCCAGCAGTTACTCAGGCGGCAGGTCCGGGGGCTACACCTTC. The chain is built from TRBV6-5 and TRBJ1-2; unclear D gene. The V end was cut by 0 bases, the J end by 8 bases, with 16 bases between. Germline V gives CDR1 MNHEY, CDR2 SVGAGI. The CDR3 extends over 15 amino acids.

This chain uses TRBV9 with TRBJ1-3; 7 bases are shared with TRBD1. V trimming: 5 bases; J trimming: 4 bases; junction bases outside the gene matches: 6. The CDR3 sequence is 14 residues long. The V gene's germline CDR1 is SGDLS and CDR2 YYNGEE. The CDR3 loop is CASSPQGEGNTIYF. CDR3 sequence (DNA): TGTGCCAGCAGTCCCCAGGGGGAGGGAAACACCATATATTTT. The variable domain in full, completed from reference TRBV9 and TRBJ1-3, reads DSGVTQTPKHLITATGQRVTLRCSPRSGDLSVYWYQQSLDQGLQFLIQYYNGEERAKGNILERFSAQQFPDLHSELNLSSLELGDSALYFCASSPQGEGNTIYFGEGSWLTVV.

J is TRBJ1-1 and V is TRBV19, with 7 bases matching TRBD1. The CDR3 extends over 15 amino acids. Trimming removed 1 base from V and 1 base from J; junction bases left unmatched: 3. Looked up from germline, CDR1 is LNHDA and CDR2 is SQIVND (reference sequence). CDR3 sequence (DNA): TGTGCCAGTAGTATAGGGAACAGGGGGAACACTGAAGCTTTCTTT. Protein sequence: CASSIGNRGNTEAFF.

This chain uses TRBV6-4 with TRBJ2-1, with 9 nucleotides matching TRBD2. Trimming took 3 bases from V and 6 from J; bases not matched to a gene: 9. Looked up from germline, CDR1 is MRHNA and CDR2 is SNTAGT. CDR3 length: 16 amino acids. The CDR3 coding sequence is TGTGCCAGCAGTGATAGGGGGACTAGCAGTTTCAATGAGCAGTTCTTC. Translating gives CASSDRGTSSFNEQFF.

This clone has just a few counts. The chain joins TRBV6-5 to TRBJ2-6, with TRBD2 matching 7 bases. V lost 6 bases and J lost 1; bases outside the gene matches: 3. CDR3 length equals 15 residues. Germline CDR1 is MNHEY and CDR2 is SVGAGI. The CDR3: CASRDGGSGANVLTF. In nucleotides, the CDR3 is TGTGCCAGCAGAGACGGGGGGTCTGGGGCCAACGTCCTGACTTTC.